Below, 25 T cell receptor beta chains from the same sample are listed, as sequenced in a study of shared clonotypes between healthy human individuals. Assay used: immunoSEQ multiplex PCR; TCRdb lists only in-frame clones, some missing. Among some 2,400,000 clones listed, approximately 95% were seen once. Sequencing was carried out using naive CD4+ T cells sorted from blood. The sample's subset: CD45RA+ positively selected. These receptors all come from a man aged 18 to 29 in good health.

The sample holds one count of this clone. The chain employs TRBV7-8 and TRBJ1-4; the D is unclear. Germline V gene data show CDR1 as SGHVS and CDR2 as FQNEAQ. There are 13 residues in the CDR3. V was pared by 2 bases and J by 15 bases, with 16 bases between. The CDR3 loop is CASSLMRETQLFF. In DNA form, the CDR3 reads TGTGCCAGCAGCTTAATGCGCGAGACCCAATTGTTTTTT.

The chain has TRBV19 and TRBJ2-3, with D unclear. The CDR3 runs 13 residues. Trimming shortened V by 5 bases and J by 0 bases, and 6 bases separated the two germline ends. Germline CDR1 is LNHDA and CDR2 is SQIVND (reference sequence). The chain's CDR3 is CASSQTSTDTQYF. The CDR3 nucleotides read TGTGCCAGTAGTCAAACTAGCACAGATACGCAGTATTTT.

The count of this clone is one. The V call is TRBV5-5, the J call TRBJ2-3; D gene unclear. The V gene's germline CDR1 is SGHKS and CDR2 YYEKEE (reference sequence). V shed 2 bases and J shed 0 bases, with 10 bases lying between them. The CDR3 has 15 residues. CDR3 region: CASSFMGSSTDTQYF. The DNA of the CDR3 is TGTGCCAGCAGCTTTATGGGATCAAGCACAGATACGCAGTATTTT.

The chain recombines TRBV7-3 with TRBJ2-1, with 11 bases identical to TRBD2. V was pared by 3 bases and J by 1 base, with 5 bases of the junction left unmatched. From germline, CDR1 is SGHTA and CDR2 FQGTGA. CDR3 length: 17 amino acids. The CDR3: CASSLVGTSGSYNEQFF. The CDR3 DNA sequence: TGTGCCAGCAGCTTGGTGGGGACTAGCGGTTCCTACAATGAGCAGTTCTTC.

The chain recombines TRBV9 with TRBJ2-7; D is possibly TRBD2 (5 bases). The V end was cut by 6 bases, the J end by 0 bases, with 16 bases between. This CDR3 comprises 15 residues. The germline gives CDR1 SGDLS, CDR2 YYNGEE. The CDR3 loop reads CASNPGGLSSYEQYF. The CDR3 coding sequence is TGTGCCAGCAACCCCGGCGGGTTGAGCTCCTACGAGCAGTACTTC.

The chain uses TRBV7-9 and TRBJ1-3; 10 bases agree with TRBD1. Germline V gene data show CDR1 as SEHNR and CDR2 as FQNEAQ (reference sequence). The V and J ends lost 4 bases and 7 bases, in that order; junction bases with no gene match: 10. The CDR3 covers 16 residues. Written as DNA, the CDR3 is TGTGCCAGCAGCTCTCCCGGGACAGGGGTTAGGAACACCATATATTTT. Protein sequence: CASSSPGTGVRNTIYF.

A remark on this clone: Different DNA sequences within this sample yield the same CDR3. The CDR3 bases are TGTGCCAGCAGTCGAACTGCTTACAATGAGCAGTTCTTC. Protein product: CASSRTAYNEQFF. The chain recombines TRBV6-5 with TRBJ2-1, with D uncertain. CDR1 and CDR2 from the germline V gene are MNHEY and SVGAGI. V dropped 5 bases and J dropped 4 bases, with 9 bases sitting between them. There are 13 residues in the CDR3.

The chain uses TRBV7-9 and TRBJ1-2; 9 bases map to TRBD1. The CDR3 length is 15 residues. V was pared by 7 bases and J by 6 bases, with 12 bases of the junction left unmatched. Germline lookup yields CDR1 SEHNR and CDR2 FQNEAQ (reference sequence). The CDR3 bases are TGTGCCAGCACGTTACAGGGGGCAATCGGTAATGGCTACACCTTC. Translation gives CASTLQGAIGNGYTF.

The V gene is TRBV10-3, the J gene TRBJ2-3; D possibly matches TRBD1 or TRBD2 (5 bases each). Germline V gives CDR1 ENHRY, CDR2 SYGVKD. Trimming stripped 8 bases from V and 2 bases from J, with 8 bases between. The CDR3 loop spans 12 amino acids. The CDR3 region has the DNA TGTGCCATCGGGACCCACACAGATACGCAGTATTTT. Protein product: CAIGTHTDTQYF.

The J gene is TRBJ2-5, the V gene TRBV6-5; the match to TRBD1 covers 7 bases. The CDR3 loop spans 16 amino acids. V gave up 4 bases and J gave up 3 bases; unmatched junction bases: 11. CDR1 MNHEY and CDR2 SVGAGI come from the germline V gene. The CDR3 is CASSSWTGEGKETQYF. The CDR3, as DNA: TGTGCCAGCAGTTCCTGGACAGGAGAAGGGAAAGAGACCCAGTACTTC.

As to this clone: The sample has other DNA sequences that encode this CDR3 too. This chain uses TRBV19 with TRBJ2-7; D remains ambiguous. The CDR3 has 14 residues. Germline assignment: CDR1 LNHDA and CDR2 SQIVND (reference sequence). V lost 4 bases and J lost 2, with 12 bases in between. For the CDR3, the DNA is TGTGCCAGTAGTACCCCCGGACGGACCTACGAGCAGTACTTC. Translated, it gives CASSTPGRTYEQYF.

In DNA, the CDR3 is TGTGCCAGCAGCCCGATAGCGGGTGGAGAGACCCAGTACTTC. It yields the protein CASSPIAGGETQYF. The V and J genes are TRBV5-4 and TRBJ2-5; TRBD2 matches at 7 bases. CDR3 length equals 14 residues. After removal of 4 bases from V and 4 bases from J, the junction contained 7 bases not matched to a gene. Per the germline V gene, CDR1 is SGHNT and CDR2 is YYREEE (reference sequence). Based on the CDR3 plus reference TRBV5-4 and TRBJ2-5, the full variable domain is ETGVTQSPTHLIKTRGQQVTLRCSSQSGHNTVSWYQQALGQGPQFIFQYYREEENGRGNFPPRFSGLQFPNYSSELNVNALELDDSALYLCASSPIAGGETQYFGPGTRLLVL.

J is TRBJ1-3 and V is TRBV6-1, with no clear D. CDR1 is MNHNS and CDR2 is SASEGT in the germline V gene. The CDR3 consists of 14 residues. The V gene lost 2 bases and the J gene lost 4 bases, with 9 bases spanning the gap. CDR3 residues: CASSEIREGNTIYF. As DNA, the CDR3 is TGTGCCAGCAGTGAAATCCGGGAAGGAAACACCATATATTTT.

The chain uses TRBV6-6 and TRBJ2-1; D is ambiguous. CDR3 length: 12 residues. Germline-derived CDR1 and CDR2 are MNHNY and SVGAGI (reference sequence). V was shortened by 2 bases and J by 8 bases, with 7 bases between the two germline ends. The CDR3: CASSYTGDEQFF. DNA of the CDR3: TGTGCCAGCAGTTACACTGGGGATGAGCAGTTCTTC.

Here the CDR3 DNA reads TGTGCCAGCAGCCAGTACTCTACTGAAAAACTGTTTTTT. Encoded protein: CASSQYSTEKLFF. The rearrangement uses TRBV5-6 and TRBJ1-4; no definite D call. Germline V CDR1 and CDR2: SGHDT, YYEEEE. Trimming removed 4 bases at V and 7 bases at J, with 11 bases between. The CDR3 covers 13 residues.

This chain links TRBV10-3 with TRBJ1-4, with D tentatively TRBD1 (5 bases). Trimming took 6 bases from V and 0 from J, leaving 11 bases between them. Germline CDR1 reads ENHRY; CDR2 reads SYGVKD. CDR3 length: 15 amino acids. The CDR3 region is CAIRGTEATNEKLFF. The DNA of the CDR3 is TGTGCCATCAGGGGGACGGAAGCAACTAATGAAAAACTGTTTTTT.

The rearrangement links TRBV19 to TRBJ2-7; perhaps D is TRBD1 or TRBD2 (5 bases each). Germline V gene lookup returns CDR1 LNHDA and CDR2 SQIVND (reference sequence). This CDR3 contains 12 residues. The V and J ends lost 5 bases and 5 bases respectively, with 10 bases between them. CDR3 sequence (DNA): TGTGCCAGTAGTTTCGGGGCCCACGAGCAGTACTTC. Amino acids: CASSFGAHEQYF.

This chain links TRBV10-3 with TRBJ1-6; no clear D gene. Per the germline V gene, CDR1 is ENHRY and CDR2 is SYGVKD. This CDR3 spans 16 amino acids. V gave up 3 bases and J gave up 10 bases, with 19 bases separating them. The CDR3 region is CAISDDRGNGLSPLHF. The DNA for the CDR3 is TGTGCCATCAGTGACGACCGAGGAAATGGTTTATCACCCCTCCACTTT.

In DNA form, the CDR3 reads TGCGCCAGCAGCCAAGGAGGCCTAGCGGGGGCGTACAATGAGCAGTTCTTC. It is translated as CASSQGGLAGAYNEQFF. The chain links TRBV4-1 to TRBJ2-1; 10 bases align to TRBD2. The ends lost 1 base at V and 4 bases at J; junction bases unmatched: 7. The CDR3 is 17 residues long. The germline CDR1 and CDR2 sequences are MGHRA and YSYEKL.

V usage is TRBV10-1 and J usage is TRBJ2-1, with 9 nucleotides matching TRBD1. Germline CDR1 WNHNN, CDR2 SYGVQD (reference sequence). The CDR3 has 15 amino acids. Germline trimming cut 6 bases from V and 6 bases from J; bases unmatched to any gene: 9. DNA of the CDR3: TGCGCCAGCAGCCCCGGACAGGGGAAGGTCAATGAGCAGTTCTTC. Translating it yields CASSPGQGKVNEQFF.

The chain recombines TRBV5-6 with TRBJ2-2; the D gene is possibly TRBD1 (6 bases). Germline CDR1 SGHDT, CDR2 YYEEEE. This CDR3 has 16 residues. V lost 2 bases and J lost 2, with 13 bases in between. CDR3 protein: CASSFVDRINTGELFF. Written as DNA, the CDR3 is TGTGCCAGCAGCTTCGTCGACAGGATTAACACCGGGGAGCTGTTTTTT.

Of note for this clone: This sample includes further DNA sequences coding for the same CDR3. The V call is TRBV7-2, the J call TRBJ2-2; weak D call: TRBD1 (5 bases). The germline CDR1 and CDR2 sequences are SGHTA and FQGNSA. The V gene lost 3 bases and the J gene lost 4 bases, with 9 bases spanning the gap. The CDR3 sequence is 14 residues long. CDR3 bases: TGTGCCAGCAGCTTGGATAGGGGCACCGGGGAGCTGTTTTTT. Its protein is CASSLDRGTGELFF.

CDR3 in amino acids: CASSLTPTRLYYEQYF. Here the CDR3 DNA reads TGTGCCAGCAGTTTAACCCCAACTAGGTTATACTACGAGCAGTACTTC. V usage is TRBV28 and J usage is TRBJ2-7, with D possibly being TRBD2 (5 bases). The germline V gene has CDR1 MDHEN and CDR2 SYDVKM. V lost 2 bases and J 3 bases, leaving 17 bases between the germline ends. The CDR3 consists of 16 residues. Filled out from reference TRBV28 and TRBJ2-7, the complete variable domain reads DVKVTQSSRYLVKRTGEKVFLECVQDMDHENMFWYRQDPGLGLRLIYFSYDVKMKEKGDIPEGYSVSREKKERFSLILESASTNQTSMYLCASSLTPTRLYYEQYFGPGTRLTVT.

The rearrangement joins TRBV7-9 to TRBJ2-3, with D perhaps being TRBD1 or TRBD2 (6 bases each). Trimming left V 1 base short and J 3 bases short, with 11 bases between. The germline V gene has CDR1 SEHNR and CDR2 FQNEAQ (reference sequence). The CDR3 sequence is 15 residues long. CDR3 loop: CASSLGGGRTDTQYF. CDR3 DNA sequence: TGTGCCAGCAGCTTAGGAGGGGGGCGTACAGATACGCAGTATTTT.

The J gene is TRBJ2-7, the V gene TRBV6-6; D call uncertain. Germline loops: CDR1 MNHNY, CDR2 SVGAGI (reference sequence). The V end lost 3 bases, the J end lost 9 bases, and 18 bases lay between the germline ends. The CDR3 loop spans 14 amino acids. In nucleotides, the CDR3 is TGTGCCAGCAGTTATGAGACACGGGCTACGGGGCAGTACTTC. It encodes CASSYETRATGQYF.